The T cell receptor (beta chain) under discussion was sequenced for a study of shared T cell receptors in the human thymus (dated by TCRdb to the early 2020s). At the level of the whole study: The study examined how the human thymus generates shared, self-reactive T-cell receptor alpha chains.

The receptor library was made with the immunoSEQ multiplex PCR assay. TCRdb carries this immuneACCESS record with in-frame sequences only. Its versions omit some clonotypes, under half of them owing to an unresolved V gene in the studies checked, with the rest unexplained. The sample records roughly 710,000 clones, 70% to 90% of which are singletons. Roughly 0.01% of the sample is taken by the ten largest. V was cut back by 3 bases and J by 6 bases, leaving a gap of 11 bases between them. CDR1 and CDR2 (MNHEY, SVGAGI) derive from the germline V gene. From the cysteine through the phenylalanine, the CDR3 covers 13 amino acids. The sequence is cut down to CDR3 DNA, 39 bases in frame from base 1. Notes on this clone: No antigen is known for it. Per-base qualities were not stored, and no clone one base away is much larger.

The sample also formed part of further work on human thymus T cells. The second investigation adds: Donors were immunologically healthy infants undergoing open corrective cardiac surgery for congenital heart defects in Finland. Thymus tissue was collected as surgical resects that were removed during corrective cardiac surgery. V and J gene segment usage appeared biased in both thymic and peripheral blood repertoires. The related research reported highly overlapping thymic TCR repertoires among unrelated individuals. The study used roughly eight infant thymus samples plus four related peripheral blood samples to characterize TCR alpha and beta repertoires. The cohort included about six male and a couple of female infants, with donor ages spanning 7 to 244 days. Thymocytes were mechanically released from the tissue and were stored as pellets of roughly 10-32 million cells at -70 degrees C. Genomic DNA was extracted from frozen cell pellets with a QIAsymphony instrument. The immunoSEQ multiplex PCR assay was used to amplify the TCRB and TCRAD loci from a standardized amount of quality-controlled genomic DNA. The amplicons covered the V(D)J region and were long enough to include the CDR3 and to identify the V and J genes. The commercial immunoSEQ service was used to sequence amplicons on an Illumina platform. Primer bias and sequencing errors were corrected as previously described, and TCRAD and TCRB were defined on the basis of the IMGT database. The repertoires were analysed using immunoSEQ Analyzer 3.0 and VDJTools for basic statistics, V/J segment usage, diversity estimates, rarefaction and pairwise overlap. Chao1, ChaoE, Efron-Thisted, Shannon and inverse Simpson indices were used to estimate diversity, which was also estimated on datasets down-sampled to the smallest sample. Repertoire overlap was determined by strict matching of CDR3 nucleotide sequence, V gene and J gene, and Jaccard-based multidimensional scaling clustering was applied. On average, thymus samples gave about 810,000 unique TCRB clonotypes, whereas blood samples gave about 84,000.

The rearrangement joined TRBV6-5 to TRBJ1-1; possibly the D gene is TRBD1, per 6 matching bases. This sequence was found in a girl under three years old with a congenital heart defect. Donor details come from another sample of the same person, matched by shared clones. The specimen sequenced was thymocytes. The bases read TGTGCCAGCAGTTATCTCCCAGGGGCTGAAGCTTTCTTT. The encoded protein is CASSYLPGAEAFF.